In its sample, the clone carrying this T cell receptor beta chain was seen many times. The sample belongs to a study of T-cell memory formation after mild COVID-19. 5'RACE primed at constant segments yielded TCR alpha and TCR beta cDNA libraries bearing sample barcodes and UMIs. TCRdb used MiXCR to reprocess the 5' RACE reads, holding one entry per CDR3 protein. Here the sample spans about 350,000 distinct CDR3 sequences, approximately 14% being singletons. CDR1 and CDR2 (germline): SGHRS, YFSETQ. The length of the CDR3 is 17 residues. V lost 4 bases and J lost 2; bases outside the gene matches: 7. Input material: PBMCs or a T cell subset sorted from them (not recorded which). The J gene is TRBJ1-4, the V gene TRBV5-1; 11 bases map to TRBD1. The origin of this receptor is a man aged 18 to 35 who had mild COVID-19 (a few samples of this study predate the infection). Cell type and time point are not known. This CDR3 is CASSAWTGGDTNEKLFF. CDR3 coding DNA: TGCGCCAGCAGCGCCTGGACAGGGGGCGACACTAATGAAAAACTGTTTTTT.